Below, 31 T cell receptor beta chains from the same sample are listed, as sequenced in a study of Graves' ophthalmopathy and Graves' hyperthyroidism. Amplified TCR beta CDR3 regions were obtained using RNA transcripts as template. HTBI primers primed a first-round RT-PCR, and a second-round multiplex PCR followed. TCRdb itself ran the multiplex PCR reads through MiXCR, one entry per CDR3 protein. The table has fewer than 650,000 distinct CDR3 sequences, roughly 20% seen once; the top ten hold approximately 7%. Specimen: peripheral blood. These receptors were collected from a woman under 30 with stable Graves' hyperthyroidism. Some clones in this sample may be carry-over from other donors' samples.

The genes are TRBV7-3 and TRBJ1-6; D possibly corresponds to TRBD1 (6 bases). CDR1 is SGHTA and CDR2 is FQGTGA in the germline V gene. The CDR3 is 14 amino acids. Trimming stripped 6 bases from V and 10 bases from J, with 16 bases between. This chain's CDR3 is CASRGGRGESPLHF. For the CDR3, the DNA is TGTGCCAGCAGGGGAGGAAGGGGGGAGTCACCCCTCCACTTT.

This clonotype was counted at least ten times. The chain joins TRBV11-2 to TRBJ2-2; D not certain. CDR1 and CDR2 from the germline V gene are SGHAT and FQNNGV. The CDR3 is 13 residues long. Trimming left V 5 bases short and J 3 bases short, with 7 bases between. CDR3 nucleotides: TGTGCCAGCAGCCCACAGCACACCGGGGAGCTGTTTTTT. This translates into CASSPQHTGELFF.

The CDR3 bases are TGTGCCAGCAGCGACAAACTCCGGGACAGGGCCGGTTTTCCCTCTGGGGCCAACGTCCTGACTTTC. Its protein is CASSDKLRDRAGFPSGANVLTF. The chain joins TRBV9 to TRBJ2-6; 9 nucleotides match TRBD1. Germline V gene lookup returns CDR1 SGDLS and CDR2 YYNGEE. The CDR3 has 22 amino acids. The junction had 19 bases not matched to a gene; V was cut back by 3 bases and J by 0 bases.

The chain couples TRBV18 to TRBJ1-1; TRBD1 matches at 9 bases. With V trimmed by 4 bases and J by 6 bases, 15 bases remained unmatched. From germline, CDR1 is KGHSH and CDR2 LQKENI. This CDR3 comprises 17 residues. CDR3 region: CASSQIQGARGDAEAFF. CDR3 sequence (DNA): TGTGCCAGCTCACAGATACAGGGGGCGCGAGGGGACGCTGAAGCTTTCTTT.

V is TRBV29-1 and J is TRBJ1-1; no firm D call. The CDR3 totals 12 residues. From germline, CDR1 is SQVTM and CDR2 ANQGSEA. The germline V and J ends were trimmed by 7 bases and 1 base, with 10 bases remaining between them. The CDR3 loop reads CSAKQKNTEAFF. CDR3 DNA sequence: TGCAGCGCGAAGCAGAAGAACACTGAAGCTTTCTTT.

This clonotype has a handful of counts. The V gene is TRBV19, the J gene TRBJ2-2; no clear D. V was clipped by 0 bases and J by 1 base, with 9 bases between them. This CDR3 is built from 16 residues. Germline loops: CDR1 LNHDA, CDR2 SQIVND (reference sequence). The chain's CDR3 is CASSIDLAENTGELFF. DNA for the CDR3: TGTGCCAGTAGTATAGATCTGGCAGAGAACACCGGGGAGCTGTTTTTT.

This clonotype was counted between two and nine times. In DNA form, the CDR3 reads TGTGCCAGCAGTTACACTAACCCAGACAGGGCAGGGTATGGCTACACCTTC. Protein: CASSYTNPDRAGYGYTF. The rearrangement uses TRBV6-5 and TRBJ1-2; 7 bases are a match to TRBD1. Germline-derived CDR1 and CDR2 are MNHEY and SVGAGI. The CDR3 sequence is 17 residues long. With 2 bases clipped from V and 5 bases from J, the junction kept 14 bases outside the gene matches.

This clonotype has ten or more counts. The V gene is TRBV19, the J gene TRBJ2-7, with D tentatively TRBD1 (7 bases). Germline V gene sequence: CDR1 LNHDA, CDR2 SQIVND (reference sequence). V gave up 9 bases and J gave up 3 bases, with 21 bases separating them. CDR3 length: 15 amino acids. The CDR3 DNA reads TGTGCCAGGCTTCCTGGCGGGACAGCAAACTACGAGCAGTACTTC. Its translation is CARLPGGTANYEQYF. Complete variable domain (other parts from reference TRBV19 and TRBJ2-7): DGGITQSPKYLFRKEGQNVTLSCEQNLNHDAMYWYRQDPGQGLRLIYYSQIVNDFQKGDIAEGYSVSREKKESFPLTVTSAQKNPTAFYLCARLPGGTANYEQYFGPGTRLTVT.

This clonotype occurred many times. The chain is built from TRBV12-3 or TRBV12-4 and TRBJ1-1; no clear D gene. This CDR3 has 14 amino acids. V was shortened by 4 bases and J by 1 base, with 10 bases between the two germline ends. Here the CDR3 reads CASSSAGWNTEAFF. CDR3 nucleotide sequence: TGTGCCAGCAGTTCTGCAGGCTGGAACACTGAAGCTTTCTTT.

V and J are TRBV24-1 and TRBJ1-1, with D uncertain. Trimming took 3 bases from V and 2 from J, leaving 6 bases between them. Germline CDR1 and CDR2: KGHDR and SFDVKD. This CDR3 contains 13 residues. CDR3 nucleotide sequence: TGTGCCACCAGTGATGGTTACAACACTGAAGCTTTCTTT. Translating it yields CATSDGYNTEAFF.

This chain joins TRBV19 and TRBJ1-2, with D maybe TRBD1 (6 bases). The CDR3 spans 14 residues. V was clipped by 7 bases and J by 0 bases, with 12 bases between them. Germline-derived CDR1 and CDR2 are LNHDA and SQIVND (reference sequence). The CDR3 is CASNRDYANYGYTF. In DNA, the CDR3 is TGTGCCAGTAACAGGGACTATGCTAACTATGGCTACACCTTC. Filled out from reference TRBV19 and TRBJ1-2, the complete variable domain reads DGGITQSPKYLFRKEGQNVTLSCEQNLNHDAMYWYRQDPGQGLRLIYYSQIVNDFQKGDIAEGYSVSREKKESFPLTVTSAQKNPTAFYLCASNRDYANYGYTFGSGTRLTVV.

This clonotype has at least ten counts. This chain links TRBV28 with TRBJ2-7; D uncertain. V was trimmed by 6 bases and J by 6 bases, leaving 9 bases between them. The germline gives CDR1 MDHEN, CDR2 SYDVKM. This CDR3 has 11 amino acids. The CDR3: CASRTTREQYF. The CDR3 DNA reads TGTGCCAGCAGGACGACTCGCGAGCAGTACTTC.

This clonotype showed up many times. This chain links TRBV5-1 with TRBJ1-2; possible D gene TRBD1, 5 bases. Germline V CDR1 and CDR2: SGHRS, YFSETQ. The V end was cut by 0 bases, the J end by 4 bases, with 13 bases between. The CDR3 has 15 residues. The DNA for the CDR3 is TGCGCCAGCAGCTTGGGGGACGGCGACTTCTATGGCTACACCTTC. Amino acid sequence: CASSLGDGDFYGYTF. The full variable domain, its missing parts supplied by reference TRBV5-1 and TRBJ1-2, is KAGVTQTPRYLIKTRGQQVTLSCSPISGHRSVSWYQQTPGQGLQFLFEYFSETQRNKGNFPGRFSGRQFSNSRSEMNVSTLELGDSALYLCASSLGDGDFYGYTFGSGTRLTVV.

This clonotype was found many times. The chain links TRBV10-3 to TRBJ2-5; a possible D gene is TRBD2 (5 bases). This CDR3 comprises 13 residues. V was shortened by 0 bases and J by 13 bases, with 15 bases between the two germline ends. CDR1 ENHRY and CDR2 SYGVKD come from the germline V gene. The CDR3 DNA reads as TGTGCCATCAGTGAGTCAGATGGACTCGAGCTGTACTTC. As protein: CAISESDGLELYF.

There are many counts of this clonotype. The chain joins TRBV10-3 to TRBJ2-7; 9 bases map to TRBD1. This CDR3 is built from 14 residues. The V segment lost 5 bases and the J segment 4 bases; nucleotides outside the gene matches: 6. Germline V lookup: CDR1 ENHRY, CDR2 SYGVKD. CDR3: CAISQWDRVYEQYF. CDR3 DNA sequence: TGTGCCATCAGTCAATGGGACAGGGTTTACGAGCAGTACTTC.

This clonotype was counted ten times or more. This chain joins TRBV6-5 and TRBJ1-1; possibly TRBD1 for D (6 bases). The CDR3 runs to 17 residues. In germline, CDR1 is MNHEY, CDR2 SVGAGI. V lost 0 bases and J 5 bases, leaving 19 bases between the germline ends. In DNA form, the CDR3 reads TGTGCCAGCAGTTACTCCCCAGGGGTTGGTTTAGAGACTGAAGCTTTCTTT. It is translated as CASSYSPGVGLETEAFF.

This chain uses TRBV29-1 with TRBJ1-1, with TRBD1 as a possible D gene (5 bases). The ends were cut back, 5 bases at V and 0 bases at J, with 16 bases in the middle. The germline V gene has CDR1 SQVTM and CDR2 ANQGSEA. The CDR3 is 15 amino acids. In nucleotides, the CDR3 is TGCAGCGTTTCGGCAGGGTGGGGTATGAACACTGAAGCTTTCTTT. Protein: CSVSAGWGMNTEAFF.

V gene TRBV6-2 or TRBV6-3 combines with J gene TRBJ1-1; 9 bases align to TRBD1. Losses at the gene ends were 4 bases for V and 8 bases for J; bases not matched to a gene: 8. The CDR3 loop spans 14 amino acids. Germline V gene sequence: CDR1 MNHEY, CDR2 SVGEGT. The DNA for the CDR3 is TGTGCCAGCAGTTCCCTTTACAGGGGGCGAGAAGCTTTCTTT. As protein: CASSSLYRGREAFF.

This clonotype was counted ten times or more. The V call is TRBV6-1, the J call TRBJ2-5; D ambiguous. Germline V gives CDR1 MNHNS, CDR2 SASEGT. V was shortened by 1 base and J by 5 bases, with 2 bases between the two germline ends. The CDR3 sequence is 11 residues long. CDR3 in amino acids: CASSEVETQYF. In nucleotides, the CDR3 is TGTGCCAGCAGTGAAGTGGAGACCCAGTACTTC.

CDR3 loop: CASSVRGSGMEETQYF. The DNA of the CDR3 is TGTGCCAGTAGCGTAAGAGGCTCAGGGATGGAAGAGACCCAGTACTTC. The V call is TRBV3-1, the J call TRBJ2-5; TRBD1 or TRBD2 may be the D gene (5 bases each). Germline V gene data show CDR1 as LGHDT and CDR2 as YNNKEL (reference sequence). Between the trimmed V and J ends, which lost 9 bases and 3 bases, there was a span of 23 bases. This CDR3 spans 16 amino acids.

The chain employs TRBV15 and TRBJ1-5; D ambiguous. The CDR3 covers 14 residues. The V end lost 4 bases, the J end lost 7 bases, and 14 bases lay between the germline ends. The germline CDR1 and CDR2 sequences are LNHNV and YYDKDF (reference sequence). DNA of the CDR3: TGTGCCACCAGCACCACGTGGTTCTGGCAGCCCCAGCATTTT. This gives the protein CATSTTWFWQPQHF.

This chain connects TRBV28 to TRBJ1-1; 9 bases are shared with TRBD1. Germline V gene sequence: CDR1 MDHEN, CDR2 SYDVKM. The CDR3 contains 15 residues. The V segment lost 5 bases and the J segment 3 bases; nucleotides outside the gene matches: 7. The CDR3 here is CASSAPQGAYTEAFF. The CDR3 region has the DNA TGTGCCAGCAGTGCCCCACAGGGGGCGTACACTGAAGCTTTCTTT. Full variable domain (outside the CDR3, taken from reference TRBV28 and TRBJ1-1): DVKVTQSSRYLVKRTGEKVFLECVQDMDHENMFWYRQDPGLGLRLIYFSYDVKMKEKGDIPEGYSVSREKKERFSLILESASTNQTSMYLCASSAPQGAYTEAFFGQGTRLTVV.

The chain joins TRBV12-3 or TRBV12-4 to TRBJ1-6; D is unclear. The CDR3 consists of 13 residues. Trimming removed 2 bases from V and 8 bases from J, with 7 bases in between. For the CDR3, the DNA is TGTGCCAGCAGTTTATTCCAGCATTCACCCCTCCACTTT. It yields the protein CASSLFQHSPLHF.

This clonotype has only a few counts. The V call is TRBV19, the J call TRBJ2-7; D might be TRBD1 or TRBD2, each matching 6 bases. The CDR3 extends over 15 amino acids. Germline CDR1 reads LNHDA; CDR2 reads SQIVND (reference sequence). The V end was cut by 0 bases, the J end by 2 bases, with 11 bases between. The CDR3 sequence is CASSIDARGAYEQYF. CDR3 DNA: TGTGCCAGTAGTATAGATGCGAGGGGGGCCTACGAGCAGTACTTC.

Many counts were recorded for this clonotype. The V and J genes are TRBV27 and TRBJ2-7, with TRBD1 as a possible D gene (6 bases). The germline V gene encodes CDR1 MNHEY and CDR2 SMNVEV (reference sequence). Between the trimmed V and J ends, which lost 4 bases and 0 bases, there was a span of 13 bases. This CDR3 is 15 amino acids long. The CDR3 DNA reads as TGTGCCAGCAGTTACCACAGGGCCAGCTCCTACGAGCAGTACTTC. Protein: CASSYHRASSYEQYF.

This chain connects TRBV20-1 to TRBJ2-5; D remains ambiguous. The ends were cut back, 6 bases at V and 2 bases at J, with 7 bases in the middle. Germline lookup yields CDR1 DFQATT and CDR2 SNEGSKA (reference sequence). There are 11 residues in the CDR3. CDR3 protein: CSAVTQETQYF. The CDR3 DNA reads TGCAGTGCCGTGACACAAGAGACCCAGTACTTC.

This clonotype showed up many times. The chain couples TRBV28 to TRBJ1-6; no reliable D call. Between the trimmed V and J ends, which lost 6 bases and 9 bases, there was a span of 9 bases. Germline CDR1 and CDR2: MDHEN and SYDVKM. The CDR3 length is 12 residues. The CDR3 sequence is CASSQRRSPLHF. CDR3 nucleotides: TGTGCCAGCAGCCAAAGGCGTTCACCCCTCCACTTT.

This sequence joins TRBV6-2 or TRBV6-3 and TRBJ2-7, with D possibly being TRBD1 or TRBD2 (5 bases each). Deletions cut 6 bases from V and 7 bases from J, with 19 bases between. CDR3 length equals 14 residues. Looked up from germline, CDR1 is MNHEY and CDR2 is SVGEGT. CDR3 residues: CASSETTTGLEQYF. CDR3 DNA: TGTGCCAGCAGCGAAACTACTACGGGGCTAGAGCAGTACTTC.

This clonotype was picked up many times. The rearrangement uses TRBV28 and TRBJ1-1, with D tentatively TRBD1 (6 bases). This CDR3 spans 15 amino acids. V was shortened by 7 bases and J by 2 bases, with 17 bases between the two germline ends. Germline V gives CDR1 MDHEN, CDR2 SYDVKM. The CDR3 loop reads CASNTQGSGNTEAFF. In DNA, the CDR3 is TGTGCCAGCAATACCCAGGGGTCGGGAAACACTGAAGCTTTCTTT.

The chain recombines TRBV6-1 with TRBJ1-1; D perhaps matches TRBD1 (5 bases). Trimming left V 10 bases short and J 4 bases short, with 13 bases between. The CDR3 runs to 12 residues. The germline V gene has CDR1 MNHNS and CDR2 SASEGT. The CDR3 spells CATAGEVTEAFF. The CDR3 coding sequence is TGTGCCACCGCGGGGGAGGTCACTGAAGCTTTCTTT.

This clonotype was recorded many times. The chain links TRBV10-3 to TRBJ1-1; D not resolved. CDR3 length: 12 residues. V lost 10 bases, J lost 1 base, and 10 bases lay in between. CDR1 ENHRY and CDR2 SYGVKD come from the germline V gene. CDR3: CATTERNTEAFF. CDR3 in DNA: TGTGCCACAACAGAAAGGAACACTGAAGCTTTCTTT.